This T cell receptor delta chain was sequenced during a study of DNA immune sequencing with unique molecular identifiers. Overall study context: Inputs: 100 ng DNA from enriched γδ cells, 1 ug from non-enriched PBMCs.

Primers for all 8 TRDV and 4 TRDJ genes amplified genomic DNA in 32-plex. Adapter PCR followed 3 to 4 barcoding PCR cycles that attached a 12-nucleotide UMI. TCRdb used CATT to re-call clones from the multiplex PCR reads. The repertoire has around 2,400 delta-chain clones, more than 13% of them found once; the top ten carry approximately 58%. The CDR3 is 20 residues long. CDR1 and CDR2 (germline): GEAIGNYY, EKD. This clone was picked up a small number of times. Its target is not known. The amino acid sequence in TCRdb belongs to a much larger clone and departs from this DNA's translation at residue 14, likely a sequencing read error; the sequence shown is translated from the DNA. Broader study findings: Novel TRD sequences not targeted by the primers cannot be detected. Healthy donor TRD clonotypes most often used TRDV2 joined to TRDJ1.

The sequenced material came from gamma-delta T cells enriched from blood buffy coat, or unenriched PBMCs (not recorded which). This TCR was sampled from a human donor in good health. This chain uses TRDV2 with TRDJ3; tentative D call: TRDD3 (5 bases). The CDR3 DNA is TGTGCCTGTGACACCTTGGGGACCACGAACGGCTCCTGGGTCACCCGACAGATGTTTTTC. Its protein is CACDTLGTTNGSWVTRQMFF.